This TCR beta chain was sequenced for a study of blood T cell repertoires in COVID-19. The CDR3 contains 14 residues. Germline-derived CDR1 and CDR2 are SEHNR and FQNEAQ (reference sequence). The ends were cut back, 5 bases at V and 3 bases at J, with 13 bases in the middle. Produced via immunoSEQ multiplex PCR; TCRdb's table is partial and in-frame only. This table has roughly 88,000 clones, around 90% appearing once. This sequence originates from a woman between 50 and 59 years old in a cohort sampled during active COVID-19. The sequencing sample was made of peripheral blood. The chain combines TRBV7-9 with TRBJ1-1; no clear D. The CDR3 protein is CASSHYGRDTEAFF. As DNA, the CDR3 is TGTGCCAGCAGCCACTATGGCAGAGACACTGAAGCTTTCTTT.